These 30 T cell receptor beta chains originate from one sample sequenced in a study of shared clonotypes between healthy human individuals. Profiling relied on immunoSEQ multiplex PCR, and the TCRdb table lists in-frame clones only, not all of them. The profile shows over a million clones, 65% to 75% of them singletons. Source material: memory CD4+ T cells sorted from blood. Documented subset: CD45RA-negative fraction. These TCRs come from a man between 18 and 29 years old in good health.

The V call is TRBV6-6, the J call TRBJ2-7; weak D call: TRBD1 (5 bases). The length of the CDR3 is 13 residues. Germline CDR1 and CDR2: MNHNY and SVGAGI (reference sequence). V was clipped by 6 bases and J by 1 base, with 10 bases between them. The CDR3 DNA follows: TGTGCCAGCAGCGCCCAGGGTTCCTACGAGCAGTACTTC. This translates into CASSAQGSYEQYF.

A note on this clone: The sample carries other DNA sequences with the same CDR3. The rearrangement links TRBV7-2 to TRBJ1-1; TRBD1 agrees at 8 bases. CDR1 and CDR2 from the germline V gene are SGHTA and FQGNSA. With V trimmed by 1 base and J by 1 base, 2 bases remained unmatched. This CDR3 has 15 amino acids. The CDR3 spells CASSLGGTGNTEAFF. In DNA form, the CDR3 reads TGTGCCAGCAGCTTAGGCGGGACAGGGAACACTGAAGCTTTCTTT.

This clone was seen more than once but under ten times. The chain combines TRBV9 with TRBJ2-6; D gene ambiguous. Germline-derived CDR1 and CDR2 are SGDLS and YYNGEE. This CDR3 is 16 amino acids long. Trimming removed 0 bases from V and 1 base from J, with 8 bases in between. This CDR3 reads CASSVDLGSGANVLTF. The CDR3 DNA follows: TGTGCCAGCAGCGTAGATCTCGGGTCTGGGGCCAACGTCCTGACTTTC.

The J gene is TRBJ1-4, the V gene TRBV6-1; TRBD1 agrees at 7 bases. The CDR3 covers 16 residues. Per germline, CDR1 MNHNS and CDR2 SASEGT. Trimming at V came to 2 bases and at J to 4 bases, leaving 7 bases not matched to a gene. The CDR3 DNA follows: TGTGCCAGCAGTGAAATAGCGGGGACAGTTAATGAAAAACTGTTTTTT. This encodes CASSEIAGTVNEKLFF.

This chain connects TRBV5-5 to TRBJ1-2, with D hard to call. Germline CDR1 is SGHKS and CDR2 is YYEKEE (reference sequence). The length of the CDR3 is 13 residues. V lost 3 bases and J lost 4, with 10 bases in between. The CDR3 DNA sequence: TGTGCCAGCAGCTACGATATAGGCTATGGCTACACCTTC. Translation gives CASSYDIGYGYTF.

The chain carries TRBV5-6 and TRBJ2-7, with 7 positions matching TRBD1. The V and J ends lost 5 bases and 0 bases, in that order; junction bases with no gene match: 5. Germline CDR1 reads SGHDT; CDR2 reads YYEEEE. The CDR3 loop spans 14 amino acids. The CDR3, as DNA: TGTGCCAGCAGACGACAGGGATTCTCCTACGAGCAGTACTTC. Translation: CASRRQGFSYEQYF.

The CDR3 DNA sequence: TGTGCCTGGAGTCCGGGGACTGCTGGAAACACCATATATTTT. Amino acid sequence: CAWSPGTAGNTIYF. The V call is TRBV30, the J call TRBJ1-3; tentatively, D is TRBD1 (5 bases). Trimming removed 2 bases from V and 2 bases from J, with 10 bases in between. Germline assignment: CDR1 GTSNPN and CDR2 SVGIG (reference sequence). The CDR3 has 14 residues. The whole variable domain, remainder taken from reference TRBV30 and TRBJ1-3, is SQTIHQWPATLVQPVGSPLSLECTVEGTSNPNLYWYRQAAGRGLQLLFYSVGIGQISSEVPQNLSASRPQDRQFILSSKKLLLSDSGFYLCAWSPGTAGNTIYFGEGSWLTVV.

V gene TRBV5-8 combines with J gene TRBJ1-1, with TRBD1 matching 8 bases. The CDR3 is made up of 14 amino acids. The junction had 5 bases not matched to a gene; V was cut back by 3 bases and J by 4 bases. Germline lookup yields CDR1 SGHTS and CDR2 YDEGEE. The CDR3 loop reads CASSSWTGTTEAFF. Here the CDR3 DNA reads TGTGCCAGCAGCTCTTGGACAGGGACCACTGAAGCTTTCTTT.

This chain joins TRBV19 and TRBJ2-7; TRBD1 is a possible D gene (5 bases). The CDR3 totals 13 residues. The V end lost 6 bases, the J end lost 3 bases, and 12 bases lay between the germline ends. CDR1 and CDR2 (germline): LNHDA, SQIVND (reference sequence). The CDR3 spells CASSCVQDYEQYF. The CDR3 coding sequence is TGTGCCAGTAGCTGCGTACAGGACTACGAGCAGTACTTC.

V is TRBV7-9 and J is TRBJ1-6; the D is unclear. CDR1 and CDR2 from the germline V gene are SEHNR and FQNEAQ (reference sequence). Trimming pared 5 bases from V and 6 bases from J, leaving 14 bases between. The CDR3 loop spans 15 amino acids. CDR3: CASSRFEGGNSPLHF. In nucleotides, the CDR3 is TGTGCCAGCAGCCGATTCGAGGGTGGTAATTCACCCCTCCACTTT.

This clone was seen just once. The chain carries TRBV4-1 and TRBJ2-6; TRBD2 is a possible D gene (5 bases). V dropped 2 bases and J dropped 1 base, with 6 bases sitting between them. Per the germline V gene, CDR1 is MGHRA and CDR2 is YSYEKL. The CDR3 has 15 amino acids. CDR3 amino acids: CASSQRRSGANVLTF. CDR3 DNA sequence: TGCGCCAGCAGCCAAAGGAGGTCTGGGGCCAACGTCCTGACTTTC.

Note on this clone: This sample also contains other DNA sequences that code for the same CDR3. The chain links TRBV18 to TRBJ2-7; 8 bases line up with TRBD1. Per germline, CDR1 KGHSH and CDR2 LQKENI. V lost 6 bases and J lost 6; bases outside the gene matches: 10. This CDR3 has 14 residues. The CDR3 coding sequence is TGTGCCAGCTCCCCAGGACAGGGTATTGGCGAGCAGTACTTC. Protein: CASSPGQGIGEQYF.

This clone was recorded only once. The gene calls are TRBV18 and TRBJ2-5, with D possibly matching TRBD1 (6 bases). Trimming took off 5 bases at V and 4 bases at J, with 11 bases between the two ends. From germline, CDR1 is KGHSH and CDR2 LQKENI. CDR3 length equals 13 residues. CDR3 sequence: CASSTTGRETQYF. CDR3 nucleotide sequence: TGTGCCAGCTCAACGACAGGTAGAGAGACCCAGTACTTC.

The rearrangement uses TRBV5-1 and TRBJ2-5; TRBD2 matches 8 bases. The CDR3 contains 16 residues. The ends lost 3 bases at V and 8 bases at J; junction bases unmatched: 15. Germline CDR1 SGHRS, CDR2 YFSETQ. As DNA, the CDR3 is TGCGCCAGCAGCTCAACCCCTCCGACAGCGGGAGAAACCCAGTACTTC. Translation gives CASSSTPPTAGETQYF.

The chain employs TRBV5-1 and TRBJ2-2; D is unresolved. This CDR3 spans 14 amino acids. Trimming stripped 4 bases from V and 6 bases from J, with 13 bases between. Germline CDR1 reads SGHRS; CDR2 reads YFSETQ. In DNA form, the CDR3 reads TGCGCCAGCAGCCAAGGTCCAGGAGCCGGGGAGCTGTTTTTT. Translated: CASSQGPGAGELFF.

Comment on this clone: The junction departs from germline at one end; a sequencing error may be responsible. The DNA of the CDR3 is TGTGCCAGCAGCTTCGTCAGAGTCTCTGGAAACGCCATATATTTT. Amino acid sequence: CASSFVRVSGNAIYF. J is TRBJ1-3 and V is TRBV7-9; no clear D gene. Germline V lookup: CDR1 SEHNR, CDR2 FQNEAQ (reference sequence). This CDR3 has 15 residues.

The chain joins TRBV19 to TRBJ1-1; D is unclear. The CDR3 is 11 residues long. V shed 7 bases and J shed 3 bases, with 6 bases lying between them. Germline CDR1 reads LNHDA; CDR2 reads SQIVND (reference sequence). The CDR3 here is CASKEDTEAFF. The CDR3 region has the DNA TGTGCCAGTAAGGAGGACACTGAAGCTTTCTTT.

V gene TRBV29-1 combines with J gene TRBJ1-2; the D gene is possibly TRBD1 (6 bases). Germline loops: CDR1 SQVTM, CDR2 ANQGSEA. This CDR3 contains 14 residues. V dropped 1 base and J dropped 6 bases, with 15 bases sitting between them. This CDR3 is CSVEVGTGKHGYTF. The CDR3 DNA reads TGCAGCGTTGAAGTAGGTACAGGGAAACATGGCTACACCTTC.

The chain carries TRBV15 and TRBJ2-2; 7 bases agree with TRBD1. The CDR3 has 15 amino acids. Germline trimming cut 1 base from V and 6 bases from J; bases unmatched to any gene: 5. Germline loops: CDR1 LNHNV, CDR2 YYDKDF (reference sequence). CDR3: CATSRGTGDSGELFF. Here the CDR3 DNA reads TGTGCCACCAGCAGAGGTACAGGGGATTCCGGGGAGCTGTTTTTT. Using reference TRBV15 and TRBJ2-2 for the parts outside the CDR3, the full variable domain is DAMVIQNPRYQVTQFGKPVTLSCSQTLNHNVMYWYQQKSSQAPKLLFHYYDKDFNNEADTPDNFQSRRPNTSFCFLDIRSPGLGDTAMYLCATSRGTGDSGELFFGEGSRLTVL.

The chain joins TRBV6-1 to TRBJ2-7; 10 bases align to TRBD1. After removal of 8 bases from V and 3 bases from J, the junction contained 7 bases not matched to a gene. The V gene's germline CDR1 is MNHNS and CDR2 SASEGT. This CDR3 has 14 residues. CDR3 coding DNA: TGTGCCAGCCTCCGGGACAGGGGATTCTACGAGCAGTACTTC. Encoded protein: CASLRDRGFYEQYF.

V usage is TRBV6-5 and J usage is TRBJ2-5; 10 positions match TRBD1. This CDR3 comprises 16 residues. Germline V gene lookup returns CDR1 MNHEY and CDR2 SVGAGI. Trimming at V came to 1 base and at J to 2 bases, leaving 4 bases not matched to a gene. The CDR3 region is CASSYLGGQGQETQYF. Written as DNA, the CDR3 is TGTGCCAGCAGTTACTTGGGGGGACAGGGGCAAGAGACCCAGTACTTC.

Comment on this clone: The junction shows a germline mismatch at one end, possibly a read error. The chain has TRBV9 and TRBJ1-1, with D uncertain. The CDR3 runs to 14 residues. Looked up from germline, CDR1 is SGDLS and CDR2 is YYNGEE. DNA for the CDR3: TGTGCCAGGGAGTTAGGAGGGATGAACGCTGAAGCTTTCTTT. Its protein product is CARELGGMNAEAFF.

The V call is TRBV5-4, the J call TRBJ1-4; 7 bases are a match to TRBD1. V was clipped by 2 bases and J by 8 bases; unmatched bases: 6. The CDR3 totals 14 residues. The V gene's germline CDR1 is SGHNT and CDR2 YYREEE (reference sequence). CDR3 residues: CASSFDRAGEKLFF. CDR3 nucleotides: TGTGCCAGCAGCTTCGACAGGGCTGGGGAAAAACTGTTTTTT.

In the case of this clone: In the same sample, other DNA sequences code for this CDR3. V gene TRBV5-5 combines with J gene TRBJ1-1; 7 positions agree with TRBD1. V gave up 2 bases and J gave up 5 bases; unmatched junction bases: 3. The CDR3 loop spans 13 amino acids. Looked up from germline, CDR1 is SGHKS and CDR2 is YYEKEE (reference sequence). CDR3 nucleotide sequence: TGTGCCAGCAGCTTCACGGGACAGACTGAAGCTTTCTTT. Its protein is CASSFTGQTEAFF.

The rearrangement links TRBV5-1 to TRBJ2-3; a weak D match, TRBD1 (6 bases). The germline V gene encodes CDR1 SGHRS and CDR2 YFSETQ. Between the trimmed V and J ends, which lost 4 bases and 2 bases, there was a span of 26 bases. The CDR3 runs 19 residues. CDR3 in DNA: TGCGCCAGCAGCAGTGATCCCTCACAGGGACCCATTTACACAGATACGCAGTATTTT. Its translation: CASSSDPSQGPIYTDTQYF.

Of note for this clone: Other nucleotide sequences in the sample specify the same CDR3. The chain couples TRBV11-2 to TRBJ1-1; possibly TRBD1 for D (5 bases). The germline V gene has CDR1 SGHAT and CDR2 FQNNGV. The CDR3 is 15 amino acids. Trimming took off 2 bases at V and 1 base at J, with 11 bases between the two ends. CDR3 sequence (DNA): TGTGCCAGCAGCTTAACAGGCGGGTGGAACACTGAAGCTTTCTTT. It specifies CASSLTGGWNTEAFF.

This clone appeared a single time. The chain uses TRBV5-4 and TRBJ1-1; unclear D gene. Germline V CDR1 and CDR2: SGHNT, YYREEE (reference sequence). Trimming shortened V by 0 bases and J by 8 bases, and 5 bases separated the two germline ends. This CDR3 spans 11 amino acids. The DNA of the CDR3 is TGTGCCAGCAGCTTGGGTAGCGAAGCTTTCTTT. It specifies CASSLGSEAFF.

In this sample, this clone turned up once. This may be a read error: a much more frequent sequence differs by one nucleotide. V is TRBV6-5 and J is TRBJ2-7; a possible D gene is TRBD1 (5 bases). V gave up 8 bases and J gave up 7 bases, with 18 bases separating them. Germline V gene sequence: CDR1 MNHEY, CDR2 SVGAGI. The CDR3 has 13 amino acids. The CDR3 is CASANPGSREQYF. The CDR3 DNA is TGTGCCAGCGCAAACCCAGGGTCGCGGGAGCAGTACTTC.

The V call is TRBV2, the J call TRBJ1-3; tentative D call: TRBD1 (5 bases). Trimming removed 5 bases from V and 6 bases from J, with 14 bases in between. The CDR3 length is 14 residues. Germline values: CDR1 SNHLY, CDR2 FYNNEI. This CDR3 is CASSKEGILNTIYF. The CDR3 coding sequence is TGTGCCAGCAGTAAGGAGGGGATCTTAAACACCATATATTTT.

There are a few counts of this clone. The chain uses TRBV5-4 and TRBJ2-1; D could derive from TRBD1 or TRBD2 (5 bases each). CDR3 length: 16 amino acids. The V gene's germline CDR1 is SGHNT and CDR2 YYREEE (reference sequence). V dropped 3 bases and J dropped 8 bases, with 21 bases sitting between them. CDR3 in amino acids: CASSSASGTSIYEQFF. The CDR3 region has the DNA TGTGCCAGCAGCTCTGCCTCCGGGACCTCCATCTATGAGCAGTTCTTC.